These T cell receptor beta chains were read from a single sample in a study of beta chain features in type 1 diabetes. Assay: immunoSEQ multiplex PCR; the TCRdb copy retains only in-frame clones and omits some. The sample contains some 330,000 clones, 8% to 13% of which appear only once. Sequenced input: naive CD4+ T cells from blood. Receptors were obtained from a woman in her 30s in good health. Each CDR3 is given with its conserved first and last residue. A D gene is named only where the DNA matches it firmly. Clone sizes are given selectively: once, few, many, or a class where the clone is expanded.

TRBV2	-	few	TRBJ2-1	CASASESSYNEQFF	TGTGCCAGTGCTAGCGAAAGCTCCTACAATGAGCAGTTCTTC
TRBV7-9	-	few	TRBJ2-1	CASSPSMSGQNNEQFF	TGTGCCAGCAGCCCCTCAATGTCTGGGCAGAACAATGAGCAGTTCTTC
TRBV6-5	TRBD2	-	TRBJ2-1	CASRTSGGSNEQFF	TGTGCCAGCAGGACTAGCGGGGGAAGCAATGAGCAGTTCTTC
TRBV18	-	-	TRBJ1-5	CASRPQGSNQPQHF	TGTGCCAGCCGGCCCCAGGGGTCGAATCAGCCCCAGCATTTT
TRBV5-1	-	few	TRBJ2-5	CASSLNRGWETQYF	TGCGCCAGCAGCTTGAATCGGGGATGGGAGACCCAGTACTTC
TRBV30	TRBD2	few	TRBJ2-1	CAWGDYGSYNEQFF	TGTGCCTGGGGGGACTACGGATCCTACAATGAGCAGTTCTTC
TRBV30	-	-	TRBJ2-3	CAWSVQADASTDTQYF	TGTGCCTGGAGTGTACAGGCAGACGCTAGCACAGATACGCAGTATTTT
TRBV5-4	-	few	TRBJ2-5	CASSLGGRGEETQYF	TGTGCCAGCAGCTTAGGTGGCAGGGGGGAAGAGACCCAGTACTTC
TRBV19	-	-	TRBJ2-3	CASSTSLTDTQYF	TGTGCCAGTAGTACGAGCTTAACAGATACGCAGTATTTT
TRBV7-2	TRBD2	few	TRBJ2-2	CASTGSRTSGGELFF	TGTGCCAGCACCGGCAGCAGGACTAGCGGCGGGGAGCTGTTTTTT
TRBV11-1	TRBD2	few	TRBJ2-1	CASSLEKTSGRARSNEQFF	TGTGCCAGCAGCTTAGAAAAGACTAGCGGGAGGGCTCGTTCCAATGAGCAGTTCTTC
TRBV7-9	TRBD2	-	TRBJ2-1	CASSPRSGSANEQFF	TGTGCCAGCAGCCCCCGCAGCGGGAGCGCAAATGAGCAGTTCTTC
TRBV4-3	-	-	TRBJ2-4	CASSRGLGAAEAKNIQYF	TGCGCCAGCAGCAGAGGGCTGGGGGCCGCGGAAGCCAAAAACATTCAGTACTTC
TRBV28	-	-	TRBJ1-2	CASKTGLYGYTF	TGTGCCAGCAAGACAGGTCTCTATGGCTACACCTTC
TRBV28	TRBD2	-	TRBJ2-7	CASKVAGEAYEQYF	TGTGCCAGCAAGGTGGCGGGGGAGGCCTACGAGCAGTACTTC
TRBV19	-	-	TRBJ2-5	CASAEGARKVTQYF	TGTGCCAGCGCCGAGGGAGCACGGAAGGTGACCCAGTACTTC
TRBV10-3	-	-	TRBJ2-1	CAISEGQLNEQFF	TGTGCCATCAGTGAGGGACAGCTCAATGAGCAGTTCTTC
TRBV6-6	TRBD1	few	TRBJ2-7	CASSYMGQGVGMQYF	TGTGCCAGCAGTTACATGGGACAGGGGGTGGGGATGCAGTACTTC
TRBV4-2	TRBD2	-	TRBJ2-7	CASSQDHTGRPVSEQYF	TGTGCCAGCAGCCAAGATCACACCGGGAGGCCCGTCTCCGAGCAGTACTTC
TRBV18	-	-	TRBJ2-5	CASSPPEERATQYF	TGTGCCAGCTCACCACCGGAGGAACGGGCGACCCAGTACTTC
TRBV7-9	-	-	TRBJ2-2	CASSLPTENTGELFF	TGTGCCAGCAGCTTACCCACAGAAAACACCGGGGAGCTGTTTTTT
TRBV19	TRBD2	-	TRBJ2-1	CASSLAGGSYNEQFF	TGTGCCAGTAGTTTAGCGGGAGGTTCCTACAATGAGCAGTTCTTC
TRBV7-3	-	-	TRBJ2-3	CASSLRMGHSDTQYF	TGTGCCAGCAGCTTGAGGATGGGTCACTCAGATACGCAGTATTTT
TRBV9	TRBD1	-	TRBJ2-3	CASSVATGTGTDTQYF	TGTGCCAGCAGCGTAGCTACGGGGACAGGCACAGATACGCAGTATTTT
TRBV19	-	-	TRBJ1-1	CATTGWGGTEAFF	TGTGCCACCACCGGCTGGGGCGGCACTGAAGCTTTCTTT
TRBV25-1	-	-	TRBJ2-1	CASSDSGAAGLYNEQFF	TGTGCCAGCAGTGACTCCGGGGCTGCGGGACTGTACAATGAGCAGTTCTTC
TRBV6-5	TRBD1	-	TRBJ2-3	CASSYSWDRNTQYF	TGTGCCAGCAGTTACTCTTGGGACAGAAATACGCAGTATTTT
TRBV28	-	-	TRBJ2-2	CATRGGGISSGELFF	TGTGCCACCAGGGGAGGCGGGATTAGTAGCGGGGAGCTGTTTTTT
TRBV15	-	-	TRBJ2-7	CATSRDGEPYEQYF	TGTGCCACCAGCAGAGATGGAGAACCCTACGAGCAGTACTTC
TRBV11-3	TRBD2	-	TRBJ2-1	CASSWSGRGNEQFF	TGTGCCAGCAGCTGGAGCGGGAGGGGTAATGAGCAGTTCTTC
TRBV6-1	TRBD1	few	TRBJ1-2	CASNLGQHYGYTF	TGTGCCAGCAACCTGGGACAGCACTATGGCTACACCTTC
TRBV10-3	TRBD1	few	TRBJ2-7	CAISAKTGTDGSEQYF	TGTGCCATCAGTGCCAAGACCGGGACAGATGGTAGCGAGCAGTACTTC
TRBV6-5	-	-	TRBJ2-7	CASSYYRDTYEQYF	TGTGCCAGCAGTTACTACCGGGACACCTACGAGCAGTACTTC
TRBV5-1	TRBD2	-	TRBJ2-3	CASSFGLVADTQYF	TGCGCCAGCAGCTTTGGACTAGTAGCAGATACGCAGTATTTT
TRBV28	-	-	TRBJ2-4	CASRPTGQNIQYF	TGTGCCAGCAGACCGACAGGCCAAAACATTCAGTACTTC
TRBV15	TRBD1	-	TRBJ2-5	CATSKRTGAPEQETQYF	TGTGCCACCAGCAAACGAACAGGGGCTCCGGAACAAGAGACCCAGTACTTC
TRBV7-2	-	-	TRBJ2-7	CASSSRQLYEQYF	TGTGCCAGCAGCTCCCGACAGCTCTACGAGCAGTACTTC
TRBV11-2	TRBD2	-	TRBJ2-1	CASSFTGLAGDNEQFF	TGTGCCAGCAGCTTCACGGGACTAGCGGGAGACAATGAGCAGTTCTTC
TRBV5-1	TRBD1	few	TRBJ2-3	CASSHSSTGPDTQYF	TGCGCCAGCAGCCACTCGTCGACAGGGCCAGATACGCAGTATTTT
TRBV7-9	-	few	TRBJ1-5	CASSLVDQPQHF	TGTGCCAGCAGCTTAGTAGATCAGCCCCAGCATTTT
TRBV9	TRBD1	-	TRBJ1-2	CASSVALDRGEGYTF	TGTGCCAGCAGCGTAGCTCTGGACAGGGGAGAAGGCTACACCTTC
TRBV7-2	-	few	TRBJ2-5	CASSLARGEFETQYF	TGTGCCAGCAGCTTAGCCAGGGGGGAGTTTGAGACCCAGTACTTC
TRBV7-2	-	few	TRBJ1-3	CASSLAGESGNTIYF	TGTGCCAGCAGCTTAGCAGGGGAATCTGGAAACACCATATATTTT
TRBV29-1	TRBD2	few	TRBJ2-1	CSVLTSGTYNEQFF	TGCAGCGTTTTGACTAGCGGGACATACAATGAGCAGTTCTTC
TRBV28	-	few	TRBJ1-1	CASSSPVPTEAFF	TGTGCCAGCAGTTCCCCGGTACCCACTGAAGCTTTCTTT